This T cell receptor beta chain was profiled in a study of T-cell reconstitution after alpha-beta-depleted transplantation in children. Unique molecular identifiers featured in how the TCRbeta library was prepared. TCRdb re-called the PCR reads through MiXCR, storing one row per CDR3 protein. The sample comprises 800,000 to 1,000,000 distinct CDR3 sequences, 25% to 35% of which are singletons, and over 25% rests with the top ten. Trimming removed 5 bases at V and 0 bases at J, with 13 bases between. CDR1 and CDR2 from the germline V gene are SQVTM and ANQGSEA. The CDR3 has 14 amino acids. This chain joins TRBV29-1 and TRBJ1-1; D is ambiguous. This receptor was obtained from a boy under two years old who had a stem cell transplant for SCID, so the T cells may come from the graft donor. The sample in question was PBMCs, mostly from graft donor cells, obtained 360 days after TCRalphabeta/CD19-depleted stem cell transplant. The CDR3 DNA is TGCAGCGTTTACAACAGAGCAATGAACACTGAAGCTTTCTTT. It is translated as CSVYNRAMNTEAFF. The full variable domain, completed using reference TRBV29-1 and TRBJ1-1, is SAVISQKPSRDICQRGTSLTIQCQVDSQVTMMFWYRQQPGQSLTLIATANQGSEATYESGFVIDKFPISRPNLTFSTLTVSNMSPEDSSIYLCSVYNRAMNTEAFFGQGTRLTVV.